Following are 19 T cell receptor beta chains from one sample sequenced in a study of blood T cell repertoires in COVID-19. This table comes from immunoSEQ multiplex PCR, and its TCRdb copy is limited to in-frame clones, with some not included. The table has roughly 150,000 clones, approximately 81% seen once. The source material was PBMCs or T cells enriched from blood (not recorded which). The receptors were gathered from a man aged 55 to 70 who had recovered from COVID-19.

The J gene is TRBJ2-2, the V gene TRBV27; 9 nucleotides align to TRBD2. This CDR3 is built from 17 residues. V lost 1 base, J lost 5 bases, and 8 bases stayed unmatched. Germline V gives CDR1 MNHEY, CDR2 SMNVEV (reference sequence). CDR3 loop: CASSLFGGGARTGELFF. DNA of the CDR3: TGTGCCAGCAGTTTATTCGGCGGGGGGGCTCGAACCGGGGAGCTGTTTTTT.

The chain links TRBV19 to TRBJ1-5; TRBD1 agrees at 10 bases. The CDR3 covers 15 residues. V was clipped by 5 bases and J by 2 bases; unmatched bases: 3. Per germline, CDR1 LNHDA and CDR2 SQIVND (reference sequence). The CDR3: CASSVGTGGNQPQHF. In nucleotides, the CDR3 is TGTGCCAGTAGTGTCGGGACAGGGGGCAATCAGCCCCAGCATTTT. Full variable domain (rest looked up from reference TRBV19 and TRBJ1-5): DGGITQSPKYLFRKEGQNVTLSCEQNLNHDAMYWYRQDPGQGLRLIYYSQIVNDFQKGDIAEGYSVSREKKESFPLTVTSAQKNPTAFYLCASSVGTGGNQPQHFGDGTRLSIL.

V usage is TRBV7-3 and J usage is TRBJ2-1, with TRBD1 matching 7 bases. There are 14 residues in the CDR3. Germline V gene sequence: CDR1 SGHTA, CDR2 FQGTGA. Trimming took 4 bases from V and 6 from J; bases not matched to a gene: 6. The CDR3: CASSSRQGGNEQFF. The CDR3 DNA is TGTGCCAGCAGCTCAAGACAGGGTGGCAATGAGCAGTTCTTC.

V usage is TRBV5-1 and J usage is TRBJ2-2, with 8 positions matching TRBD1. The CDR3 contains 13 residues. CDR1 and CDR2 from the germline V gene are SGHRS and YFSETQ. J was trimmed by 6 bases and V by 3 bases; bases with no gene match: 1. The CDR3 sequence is CASSSTGAGELFF. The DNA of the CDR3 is TGCGCCAGCAGCTCGACAGGGGCCGGGGAGCTGTTTTTT.

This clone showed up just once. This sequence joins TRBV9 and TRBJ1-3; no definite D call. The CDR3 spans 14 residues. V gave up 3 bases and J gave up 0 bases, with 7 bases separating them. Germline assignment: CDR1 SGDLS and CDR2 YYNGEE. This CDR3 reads CASSEQPSGNTIYF. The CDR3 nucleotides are TGTGCCAGCAGCGAACAGCCCTCTGGAAACACCATATATTTT.

CDR3 protein: CASSLLSNTETQYF. CDR3 sequence (DNA): TGTGCCAGCAGCTTGCTTAGCAATACCGAGACCCAGTACTTC. The chain joins TRBV5-6 to TRBJ2-5; D is undetermined. The V gene's germline CDR1 is SGHDT and CDR2 YYEEEE. The CDR3 totals 14 residues. V lost 1 base to trimming and J lost 5 bases, with 12 bases between them.

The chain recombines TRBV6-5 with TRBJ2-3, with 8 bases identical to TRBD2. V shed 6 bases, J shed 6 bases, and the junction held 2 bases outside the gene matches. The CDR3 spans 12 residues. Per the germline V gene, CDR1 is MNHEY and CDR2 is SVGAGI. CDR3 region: CASSRGGDTQYF. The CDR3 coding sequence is TGTGCCAGCAGCCGGGGGGGTGATACGCAGTATTTT.

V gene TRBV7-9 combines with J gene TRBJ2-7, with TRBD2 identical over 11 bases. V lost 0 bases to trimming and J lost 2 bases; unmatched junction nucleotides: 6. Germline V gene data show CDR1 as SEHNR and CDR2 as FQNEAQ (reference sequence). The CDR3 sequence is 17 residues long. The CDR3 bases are TGTGCCAGCAGCTTAGCCTTTGAGACTAGCGGGACCTACGAGCAGTACTTC. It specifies CASSLAFETSGTYEQYF. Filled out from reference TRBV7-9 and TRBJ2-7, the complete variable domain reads DTGVSQNPRHKITKRGQNVTFRCDPISEHNRLYWYRQTLGQGPEFLTYFQNEAQLEKSRLLSDRFSAERPKGSFSTLEIQRTEQGDSAMYLCASSLAFETSGTYEQYFGPGTRLTVT.

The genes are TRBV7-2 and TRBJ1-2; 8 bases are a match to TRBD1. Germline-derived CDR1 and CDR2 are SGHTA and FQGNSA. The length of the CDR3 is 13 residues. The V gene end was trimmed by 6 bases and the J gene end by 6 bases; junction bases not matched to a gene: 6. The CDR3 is CASRAGGGDGYTF. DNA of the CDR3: TGTGCCAGCAGAGCAGGGGGCGGAGATGGCTACACCTTC.

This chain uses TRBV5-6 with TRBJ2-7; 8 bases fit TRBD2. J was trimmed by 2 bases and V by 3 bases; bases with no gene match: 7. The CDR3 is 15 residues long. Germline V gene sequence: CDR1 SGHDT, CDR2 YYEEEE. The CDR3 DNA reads TGTGCCAGCAGCTATGTAGCGGGGCGGGCCTACGAGCAGTACTTC. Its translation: CASSYVAGRAYEQYF.

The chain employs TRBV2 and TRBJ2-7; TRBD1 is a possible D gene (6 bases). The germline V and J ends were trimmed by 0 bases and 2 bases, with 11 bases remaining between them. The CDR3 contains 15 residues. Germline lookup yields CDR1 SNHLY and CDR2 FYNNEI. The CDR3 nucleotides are TGTGCCAGCAGTGAAGCCCTCACAGGGACCTACGAGCAGTACTTC. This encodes CASSEALTGTYEQYF.

Here the CDR3 DNA reads TGTGCCAGCAGTGTACAGGGACCTGGGGGCTACACCTTC. Translated, it gives CASSVQGPGGYTF. The rearrangement links TRBV12-3 or TRBV12-4 to TRBJ1-2, with D tentatively TRBD1 (6 bases). Trimming removed 5 bases at V and 8 bases at J, with 15 bases between. The CDR3 length is 13 residues.

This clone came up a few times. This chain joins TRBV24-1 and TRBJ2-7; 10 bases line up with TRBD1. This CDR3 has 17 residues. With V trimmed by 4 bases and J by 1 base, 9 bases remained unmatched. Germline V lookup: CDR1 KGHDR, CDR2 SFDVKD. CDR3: CATSDRPGTGASYEQYF. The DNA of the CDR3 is TGTGCCACCAGTGACCGACCCGGGACAGGGGCGTCCTACGAGCAGTACTTC.

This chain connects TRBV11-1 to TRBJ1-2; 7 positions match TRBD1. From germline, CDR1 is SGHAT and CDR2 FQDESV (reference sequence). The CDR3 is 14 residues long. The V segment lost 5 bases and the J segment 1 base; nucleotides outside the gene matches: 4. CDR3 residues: CASSPDRINYGYTF. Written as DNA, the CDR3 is TGTGCCAGCAGCCCGGACAGGATTAACTATGGCTACACCTTC.

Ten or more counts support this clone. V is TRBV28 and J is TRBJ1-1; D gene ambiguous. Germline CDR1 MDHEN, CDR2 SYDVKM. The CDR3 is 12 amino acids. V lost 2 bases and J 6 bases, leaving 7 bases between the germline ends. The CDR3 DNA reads TGTGCCAGCAGTTTAGAGTATGCTGAAGCTTTCTTT. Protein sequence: CASSLEYAEAFF.

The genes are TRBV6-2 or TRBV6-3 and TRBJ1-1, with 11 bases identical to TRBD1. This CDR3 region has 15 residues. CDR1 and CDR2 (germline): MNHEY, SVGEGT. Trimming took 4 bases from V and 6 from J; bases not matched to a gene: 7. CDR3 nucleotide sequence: TGTGCCAGCAGTTGGCCGGGACAGGGGGGACCTGAAGCTTTCTTT. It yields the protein CASSWPGQGGPEAFF.

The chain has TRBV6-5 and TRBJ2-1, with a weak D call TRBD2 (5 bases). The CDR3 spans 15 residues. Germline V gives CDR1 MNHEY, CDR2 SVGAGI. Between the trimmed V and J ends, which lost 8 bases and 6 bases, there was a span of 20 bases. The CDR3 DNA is TGTGCCAGCCACCTGAGGATTGTAGGACTCAATGAGCAGTTCTTC. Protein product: CASHLRIVGLNEQFF.

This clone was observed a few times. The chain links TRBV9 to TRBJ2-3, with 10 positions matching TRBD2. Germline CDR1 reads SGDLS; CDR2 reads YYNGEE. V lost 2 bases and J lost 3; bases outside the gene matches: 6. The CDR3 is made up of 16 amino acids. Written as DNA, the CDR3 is TGTGCCAGCAGCGTGCGTCCGGGACTAGCGACAGATACGCAGTATTTT. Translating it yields CASSVRPGLATDTQYF.

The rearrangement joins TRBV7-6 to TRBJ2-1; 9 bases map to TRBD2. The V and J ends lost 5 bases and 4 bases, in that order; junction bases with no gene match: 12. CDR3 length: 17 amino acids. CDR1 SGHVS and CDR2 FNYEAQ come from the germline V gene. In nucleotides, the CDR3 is TGTGCCAGCAGCCCGAAGGCTAGCGGGGACATTTACAATGAGCAGTTCTTC. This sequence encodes CASSPKASGDIYNEQFF. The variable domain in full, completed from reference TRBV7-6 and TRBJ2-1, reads GAGVSQSPRYKVTKRGQDVALRCDPISGHVSLYWYRQALGQGPEFLTYFNYEAQQDKSGLPNDRFSAERPEGSISTLTIQRTEQRDSAMYRCASSPKASGDIYNEQFFGPGTRLTVL.